This TCR beta chain derives from a study of cytomegalovirus exposure and HLA in healthy donors. Study observations and caveats: Reportedly, a later analysis found an Asian-associated ancestry cluster had fewer N-insertions than the approximately 700-donor mean.

The PCR ran on 60 Vbeta and 13 Jbeta primers. The protocol was immunoSEQ multiplex PCR, while the TCRdb copy is restricted to in-frame clones and leaves out a portion. The sample holds about 200,000 clones, about 13% seen once. From germline, CDR1 is SGHTA and CDR2 FQGNSA. After removal of 1 base from V and 0 bases from J, the junction contained 6 bases not matched to a gene. The CDR3 is 16 residues long. Remarks on this clone: Its cognate antigen is unknown.

The chain couples TRBV7-2 to TRBJ2-7; 7 bases are a match to TRBD1. Sequenced sample: PBMCs. The receptor comes from a man aged 45-60 years in good health and CMV-seropositive. The CDR3: CASSLVDRLISYEQYF. CDR3 coding DNA: TGTGCCAGCAGCTTAGTGGACAGGCTCATCTCCTACGAGCAGTACTTC. Based on the CDR3 plus reference TRBV7-2 and TRBJ2-7, the full variable domain is GAGVSQSPSNKVTEKGKDVELRCDPISGHTALYWYRQSLGQGLEFLIYFQGNSAPDKSGLPSDRFSAERTGGSVSTLTIQRTQQEDSAVYLCASSLVDRLISYEQYFGPGTRLTVT.